These 16 T cell receptor beta chains share one sample of origin, sequenced in a study of beta chain features in type 1 diabetes. Findings and limits, study-wide: There was a moderate but significant shortening of TCRB CDR3s in all four CD4+ subsets of Type 1 diabetes patients.

Their cognate antigens are unknown. Expressed TCRB transcripts were sequenced, since all the RNA that had been isolated was reverse transcribed. Sequencing used immunoSEQ multiplex PCR; TCRdb keeps in-frame clones, though not all of them. The sample includes 350,000 to 400,000 clones, 10% to 15% of them seen just once. The sample was naive CD4+ T cells from blood. The receptors here all came from a young woman with type 1 diabetes.

This clone was counted a few times. The genes are TRBV7-2 and TRBJ2-3, with TRBD1 as a possible D gene (6 bases). Germline-derived CDR1 and CDR2 are SGHTA and FQGNSA. With 2 bases removed from V and 2 bases from J, the gap between germline ends came to 11 bases. The CDR3 covers 15 residues. For the CDR3, the DNA is TGTGCCAGCAGCTTACAACAGGGAAACACAGATACGCAGTATTTT. This translates into CASSLQQGNTDTQYF. Filled out from reference TRBV7-2 and TRBJ2-3, the complete variable domain reads GAGVSQSPSNKVTEKGKDVELRCDPISGHTALYWYRQSLGQGLEFLIYFQGNSAPDKSGLPSDRFSAERTGGSVSTLTIQRTQQEDSAVYLCASSLQQGNTDTQYFGPGTRLTVL.

This clone was detected a few times. The chain recombines TRBV28 with TRBJ2-3; TRBD2 aligns across 10 bases. The germline CDR1 and CDR2 sequences are MDHEN and SYDVKM. V lost 4 bases, J lost 5 bases, and 6 bases stayed unmatched. This CDR3 contains 15 residues. This CDR3 is CASSWLAGDVDTQYF. The CDR3 region has the DNA TGTGCCAGCAGTTGGCTAGCGGGAGATGTAGATACGCAGTATTTT.

CDR3 loop: CASSAGQPNQPQHF. CDR3 bases: TGTGCCAGCAGCGCGGGACAGCCAAATCAGCCCCAGCATTTT. This sequence joins TRBV7-2 and TRBJ1-5, with 7 bases lining up with TRBD1. Trimming at V came to 5 bases and at J to 4 bases, leaving 5 bases not matched to a gene. The CDR3 length is 14 residues. From germline, CDR1 is SGHTA and CDR2 FQGNSA. Supplemented by reference TRBV7-2 and TRBJ1-5, the full variable domain reads GAGVSQSPSNKVTEKGKDVELRCDPISGHTALYWYRQSLGQGLEFLIYFQGNSAPDKSGLPSDRFSAERTGGSVSTLTIQRTQQEDSAVYLCASSAGQPNQPQHFGDGTRLSIL.

This rearrangement joins TRBV7-2 to TRBJ2-5; possible D gene TRBD1, 8 bases. The CDR3 length is 15 residues. The V gene's germline CDR1 is SGHTA and CDR2 FQGNSA. V was cut by 5 bases and J by 4 bases, with 17 bases left in between. CDR3 protein: CASSPRGGQVETQYF. CDR3 coding DNA: TGTGCCAGCAGCCCCAGGGGGGGACAGGTAGAGACCCAGTACTTC.

In its sample, this clone was seen once. This sequence joins TRBV18 and TRBJ2-1; tentative D call: TRBD1 (5 bases). The V end lost 3 bases, the J end lost 4 bases, and 16 bases lay between the germline ends. CDR1 is KGHSH, CDR2 LQKENI, per germline. The CDR3 has 16 residues. CDR3 DNA: TGTGCCAGCTCACCCCCAGTGGGGCAAAATTACAATGAGCAGTTCTTC. This translates into CASSPPVGQNYNEQFF.

This clone was seen a handful of times. V gene TRBV18 combines with J gene TRBJ1-4, with 7 bases aligning to TRBD1. Germline assignment: CDR1 KGHSH and CDR2 LQKENI. This CDR3 comprises 16 residues. The junction had 7 bases not matched to a gene; V was cut back by 6 bases and J by 0 bases. CDR3 loop: CASSPQGVATNEKLFF. DNA for the CDR3: TGTGCCAGCTCCCCCCAGGGGGTGGCAACTAATGAAAAACTGTTTTTT.

This rearrangement joins TRBV5-1 to TRBJ1-2, with D unresolved. Germline V gives CDR1 SGHRS, CDR2 YFSETQ. This CDR3 has 14 residues. Trimming removed 0 bases from V and 2 bases from J, with 8 bases in between. The CDR3 loop reads CASSLEEQNYGYTF. The CDR3 nucleotides read TGCGCCAGCAGCTTGGAGGAACAGAACTATGGCTACACCTTC.

The chain is built from TRBV5-4 and TRBJ2-1; 8 nucleotides match TRBD2. The germline CDR1 and CDR2 sequences are SGHNT and YYREEE (reference sequence). Losses at the gene ends were 1 base for V and 5 bases for J; bases not matched to a gene: 5. The CDR3 sequence is 15 residues long. The CDR3 protein is CASSLRGTRDNEQFF. CDR3 nucleotides: TGTGCCAGCAGCTTGAGGGGGACTAGAGACAATGAGCAGTTCTTC.

The J gene is TRBJ1-1, the V gene TRBV19; a weak D match, TRBD1 (5 bases). Per the germline V gene, CDR1 is LNHDA and CDR2 is SQIVND (reference sequence). V gave up 6 bases and J gave up 2 bases, with 10 bases separating them. This CDR3 comprises 13 residues. CDR3 loop: CASRRDSNTEAFF. The DNA for the CDR3 is TGTGCCAGTAGAAGGGACTCAAACACTGAAGCTTTCTTT.

The chain couples TRBV5-1 to TRBJ1-3, with TRBD1 matching 7 bases. The CDR3 is 15 residues long. Germline V gene sequence: CDR1 SGHRS, CDR2 YFSETQ. After removal of 2 bases from V and 0 bases from J, the junction contained 2 bases not matched to a gene. The CDR3, as DNA: TGCGCCAGCAGCTTAGGGACAGCCTCTGGAAACACCATATATTTT. Amino acids: CASSLGTASGNTIYF.

The chain uses TRBV7-2 and TRBJ2-7, with D hard to call. CDR1 is SGHTA and CDR2 is FQGNSA in the germline V gene. V lost 4 bases, J lost 2 bases, and 15 bases lay in between. The CDR3 has 15 amino acids. The CDR3 DNA reads TGTGCCAGCAGCTCGACTGCGGTCTCCCCCTACGAGCAGTACTTC. Its translation is CASSSTAVSPYEQYF.

In its sample, this clone was seen a few times. The V gene is TRBV4-1, the J gene TRBJ2-7; 8 positions agree with TRBD2. J was trimmed by 3 bases and V by 1 base; bases with no gene match: 2. The CDR3 is 14 residues long. Germline assignment: CDR1 MGHRA and CDR2 YSYEKL. CDR3 nucleotide sequence: TGCGCCAGCAGCCAAGGCGGGAGGCTCTACGAGCAGTACTTC. Its translation is CASSQGGRLYEQYF.

J is TRBJ1-2 and V is TRBV2; the D is unclear. Germline V gene data show CDR1 as SNHLY and CDR2 as FYNNEI. Trimming took 7 bases from V and 3 from J, leaving 18 bases between them. This CDR3 has 15 amino acids. CDR3 sequence (DNA): TGTGCCAGCATCCCCCGCGTGGTCGGGGACTATGGCTACACCTTC. Encoded protein: CASIPRVVGDYGYTF.

V is TRBV19 and J is TRBJ1-5; 9 bases match TRBD1. V was clipped by 3 bases and J by 4 bases; unmatched bases: 7. Germline-derived CDR1 and CDR2 are LNHDA and SQIVND (reference sequence). The CDR3 spans 16 residues. CDR3 sequence reads: CASSIFGDRANQPQHF. DNA of the CDR3: TGTGCCAGTAGTATCTTCGGGGACAGGGCTAATCAGCCCCAGCATTTT.

A few counts support this clone. J is TRBJ2-1 and V is TRBV11-2, with a weak D call TRBD1 (6 bases). Trimming removed 5 bases at V and 16 bases at J, with 21 bases between. In germline, CDR1 is SGHAT, CDR2 FQNNGV. This CDR3 has 13 amino acids. CDR3 sequence (DNA): TGTGCCAGCAGCGAAACAACCGGGACATCGTTTTTCTTC. Protein product: CASSETTGTSFFF.

This clone occurred a few times. The chain carries TRBV27 and TRBJ2-5; 8 bases are shared with TRBD2. This CDR3 has 15 amino acids. CDR1 MNHEY and CDR2 SMNVEV come from the germline V gene (reference sequence). Trimming took 5 bases from V and 5 from J; bases not matched to a gene: 10. The CDR3 bases are TGTGCCAGCAGTCCGTCGACTAGCGTAATGGAGACCCAGTACTTC. Translated: CASSPSTSVMETQYF.